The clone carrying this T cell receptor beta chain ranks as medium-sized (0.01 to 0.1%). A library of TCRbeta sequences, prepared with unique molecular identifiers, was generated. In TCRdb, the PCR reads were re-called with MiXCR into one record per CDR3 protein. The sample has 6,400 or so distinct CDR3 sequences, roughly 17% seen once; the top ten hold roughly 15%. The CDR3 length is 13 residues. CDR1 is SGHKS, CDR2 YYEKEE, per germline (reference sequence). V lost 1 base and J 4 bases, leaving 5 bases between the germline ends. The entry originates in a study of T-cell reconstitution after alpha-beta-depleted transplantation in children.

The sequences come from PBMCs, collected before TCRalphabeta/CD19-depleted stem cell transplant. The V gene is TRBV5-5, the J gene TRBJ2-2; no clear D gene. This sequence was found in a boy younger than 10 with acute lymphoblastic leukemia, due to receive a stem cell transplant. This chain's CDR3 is CASSLQGTGELFF. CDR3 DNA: TGTGCCAGCAGCTTGCAAGGCACCGGGGAGCTGTTTTTT.